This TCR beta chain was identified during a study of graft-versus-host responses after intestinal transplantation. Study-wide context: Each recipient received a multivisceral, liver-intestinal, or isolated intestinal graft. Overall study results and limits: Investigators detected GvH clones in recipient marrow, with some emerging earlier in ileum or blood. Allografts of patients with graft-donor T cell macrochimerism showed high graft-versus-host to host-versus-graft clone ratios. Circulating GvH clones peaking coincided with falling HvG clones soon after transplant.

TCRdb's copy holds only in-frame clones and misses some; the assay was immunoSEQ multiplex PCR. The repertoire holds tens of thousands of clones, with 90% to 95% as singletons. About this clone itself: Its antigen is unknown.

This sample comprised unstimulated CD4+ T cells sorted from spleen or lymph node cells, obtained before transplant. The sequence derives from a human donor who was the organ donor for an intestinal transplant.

This CDR3 reads CASNGGGGRAGDTEAFF. The CDR3 DNA follows: TGTGCCAGCAACGGAGGAGGGGGGCGAGCAGGGGACACTGAAGCTTTCTTT. This chain uses TRBV21-1 with TRBJ1-1. TRBV21-1 is listed as a pseudogene. The CDR3 has 17 amino acids.